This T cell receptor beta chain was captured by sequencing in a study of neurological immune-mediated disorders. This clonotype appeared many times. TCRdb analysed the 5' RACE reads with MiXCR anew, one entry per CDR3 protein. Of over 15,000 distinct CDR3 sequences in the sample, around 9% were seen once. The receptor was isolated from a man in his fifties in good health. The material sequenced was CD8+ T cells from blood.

The CDR3 reads CASSPRRGQDNYEQYF. CDR3 coding DNA: TGTGCCAGCAGCCCGAGGCGGGGACAGGATAACTACGAGCAGTACTTC. The genes are TRBV7-8 and TRBJ2-7; 8 nucleotides match TRBD1. Trimming at V came to 5 bases and at J to 3 bases, leaving 12 bases not matched to a gene. The germline gives CDR1 SGHVS, CDR2 FQNEAQ. The CDR3 contains 16 residues.